This TCR beta chain was documented in a study of T cell responses to AZD1222 COVID-19 vaccine. Study in general: Second-dose groups at about 4 or about 12 weeks were pooled.

General study results and limits: There were mostly white British donors and more females than males, and clonal diversity was possibly underestimated. Just a handful of people given AZD1222 tested seropositive at baseline. Spike was spanned by vaccine-associated CD4 TCRs, which were dominant at 160-218 and 743-854.

Worth noting for this clone: As yet, its antigen is unknown.

Trimming at V came to 5 bases and at J to 0 bases, leaving 6 bases not matched to a gene. Per the germline V gene, CDR1 is SGHTA and CDR2 is FQGNSA. CDR3 length: 16 residues. Here immunoSEQ multiplex PCR was the method, and the copy in TCRdb shows in-frame clones only, minus some. Here the sample spans roughly 130,000 clones, around 90% being singletons. The rearrangement joins TRBV7-2 to TRBJ1-1; TRBD1 aligns across 10 bases. The TCR originated in an adult in good health. The source material was peripheral blood, sampled on day 0 of AZD1222 vaccination. The CDR3 sequence: CASSRGQGRMNTEAFF. The CDR3 coding sequence is TGTGCCAGCAGCAGGGGACAGGGGAGGATGAACACTGAAGCTTTCTTT.